This T cell receptor (beta chain) came from a study of blood T cells in healthy people across ages. The CDR3 sequence is 13 residues long. In germline, CDR1 is SEHNR, CDR2 FQNEAQ (reference sequence). V dropped 5 bases and J dropped 4; count of bases not matched to a gene: 5. PCR was performed a second time for about 7 to 12 cycles using a sample-barcoded 5' primer and a J-beta primer mix. One entry per CDR3 protein results from TCRdb running MiXCR on the 5' RACE reads. The profile shows some 850,000 distinct CDR3 sequences, roughly 25% of them singletons. In addition, the sample was reused for a study of T cells of mothers and their children.

The gene calls are TRBV7-9 and TRBJ2-7; 7 bases are shared with TRBD1. Source material: blood. This sequence originates from a boy aged 10-17 years in good health. The CDR3 region has the DNA TGTGCCAGCAGCCACCCGACAGGGTACGAGCAGTACTTC. Protein: CASSHPTGYEQYF.